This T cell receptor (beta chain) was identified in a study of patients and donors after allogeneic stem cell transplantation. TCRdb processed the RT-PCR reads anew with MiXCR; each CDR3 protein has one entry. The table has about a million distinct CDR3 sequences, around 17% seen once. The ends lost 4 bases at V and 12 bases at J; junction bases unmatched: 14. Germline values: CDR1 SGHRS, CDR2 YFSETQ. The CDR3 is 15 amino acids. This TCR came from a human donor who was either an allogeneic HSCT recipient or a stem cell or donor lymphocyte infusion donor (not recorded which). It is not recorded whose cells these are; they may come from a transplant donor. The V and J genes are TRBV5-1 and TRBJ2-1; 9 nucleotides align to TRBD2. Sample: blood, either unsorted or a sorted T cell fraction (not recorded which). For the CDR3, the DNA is TGCGCCAGCAGCACGGGGGCTAGCGGGACAATGAGGCAGTTCTTC. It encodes CASSTGASGTMRQFF.